What follows is one TCR beta chain and its context. The antigen remains unidentified. One entry per CDR3 protein, called by TCRdb with MiXCR from the RT-PCR reads. Among around 530,000 distinct CDR3 sequences listed, 10% to 15% were seen once. This record comes from a study of response to subunit inactivated influenza vaccine. Study-wide findings and caveats: T cells newly recruited by each seasonal influenza vaccination are few, the authors suggested.

This CDR3 contains 15 residues. The V gene lost 0 bases and the J gene lost 2 bases, with 8 bases spanning the gap. Germline V gene data show CDR1 as SGHRS and CDR2 as YFSETQ. The origin of this receptor is a man aged 50 or older who received an inactivated influenza vaccine. V and J are TRBV5-1 and TRBJ1-4; no clear D. The specimen was PBMCs from blood, collected on the day of vaccination. The CDR3 nucleotides are TGCGCCAGCAGCTTGGTGGCGAACACTAATGAAAAACTGTTTTTT. Its translation: CASSLVANTNEKLFF.